What follows are 28 T cell receptor beta chains derived from one specimen sequenced in a study of blood T cell repertoires in COVID-19. Some clones are missing from TCRdb's copy, which holds only in-frame ones; the method was immunoSEQ multiplex PCR. The sample consists of around 180,000 clones, more than 80% of them appearing once. Sequencing was done on a sample of PBMCs or T cells enriched from blood (not recorded which). The receptors shown here come from a man aged 45-65 years who had recovered from COVID-19.

To note about this clone: Other DNA sequences in this specimen translate into the identical CDR3. The chain links TRBV6-5 to TRBJ1-2, with 11 bases fitting TRBD1. CDR1 is MNHEY, CDR2 SVGAGI, per germline. Trimming removed 2 bases from V and 4 bases from J; junction bases left unmatched: 3. This CDR3 is 15 amino acids long. The CDR3 DNA is TGTGCCAGCAGTTACAGGGACAGGGGGTCCTATGGCTACACCTTC. Its protein is CASSYRDRGSYGYTF.

The chain recombines TRBV19 with TRBJ1-1; 10 positions match TRBD1. Germline V gene lookup returns CDR1 LNHDA and CDR2 SQIVND (reference sequence). This CDR3 is 17 amino acids long. V lost 5 bases and J lost 2; bases outside the gene matches: 11. The CDR3 DNA follows: TGTGCCAGTAGTTTCCGGGACAGGGGTTGGGGTAACACTGAAGCTTTCTTT. Protein product: CASSFRDRGWGNTEAFF.

V is TRBV7-9 and J is TRBJ1-2; 7 bases are a match to TRBD1. CDR1 is SEHNR, CDR2 FQNEAQ, per germline (reference sequence). V shed 4 bases and J 0 bases; nucleotides not matched to a gene: 5. This CDR3 contains 15 residues. CDR3 nucleotide sequence: TGTGCCAGCAGCTGGACAGGACTACCTAACTATGGCTACACCTTC. Translation gives CASSWTGLPNYGYTF.

The chain couples TRBV7-2 to TRBJ1-6; D is unresolved. CDR3 length: 16 residues. The V gene's germline CDR1 is SGHTA and CDR2 FQGNSA. The germline V and J ends were trimmed by 2 bases and 7 bases, with 15 bases remaining between them. The CDR3 coding sequence is TGTGCCAGCAGCTTATACGGGGATCCGGGGAATTCACCCCTCCACTTT. Encoded protein: CASSLYGDPGNSPLHF.

The chain links TRBV7-2 to TRBJ2-3, with 11 bases fitting TRBD2. Germline lookup yields CDR1 SGHTA and CDR2 FQGNSA. V lost 7 bases to trimming and J lost 1 base; unmatched junction nucleotides: 7. This CDR3 contains 16 residues. The CDR3 sequence is CASIWGGLAGTDTQYF. As DNA, the CDR3 is TGTGCCAGCATCTGGGGGGGACTAGCGGGCACAGATACGCAGTATTTT. Full variable domain (outside the CDR3, taken from reference TRBV7-2 and TRBJ2-3): GAGVSQSPSNKVTEKGKDVELRCDPISGHTALYWYRQSLGQGLEFLIYFQGNSAPDKSGLPSDRFSAERTGGSVSTLTIQRTQQEDSAVYLCASIWGGLAGTDTQYFGPGTRLTVL.

Of note for this clone: Germline is not matched at one junction end, which may reflect a read error. This chain joins TRBV6-5 and TRBJ2-1; 10 bases fit TRBD1. Germline values: CDR1 MNHEY, CDR2 SVGAGI. This CDR3 is built from 15 residues. The CDR3 protein is CASSPPGQGISYGVF. CDR3 DNA: TGTGCCAGCAGTCCCCCGGGACAGGGGATTTCATATGGCGTCTTC.

The chain recombines TRBV5-1 with TRBJ2-1, with TRBD2 as a possible D gene (5 bases). V lost 0 bases to trimming and J lost 10 bases, with 5 bases between them. The CDR3 has 11 residues. Germline CDR1 SGHRS, CDR2 YFSETQ. The DNA for the CDR3 is TGCGCCAGCAGCTTGGGACTAGAGCAGTTCTTC. Its protein is CASSLGLEQFF.

As DNA, the CDR3 is TGTGCCAGTAGCCCTGGGCTCTTGAACACTGAAGCTTTCTTT. It is translated as CASSPGLLNTEAFF. This chain uses TRBV19 with TRBJ1-1; D is unclear. The germline V and J ends were trimmed by 6 bases and 0 bases, with 11 bases remaining between them. The CDR3 is 14 residues long. Germline V lookup: CDR1 LNHDA, CDR2 SQIVND (reference sequence).

This clone was counted a single time. V and J are TRBV6-5 and TRBJ1-2, with 8 bases lining up with TRBD1. There are 15 residues in the CDR3. Trimming took 4 bases from V and 6 from J; bases not matched to a gene: 10. Germline V gives CDR1 MNHEY, CDR2 SVGAGI. CDR3 DNA: TGTGCCAGCAGTTCCCGGGACAGGCTTAGGAATGGCTACACCTTC. Protein: CASSSRDRLRNGYTF.

This chain uses TRBV9 with TRBJ2-6; 10 bases are a match to TRBD1. Trimming cost V 4 bases and J 2 bases; bases outside gene matches: 9. The CDR3 consists of 18 residues. The germline gives CDR1 SGDLS, CDR2 YYNGEE. In DNA form, the CDR3 reads TGTGCCAGCAGCCTCCTCGGGACAGGGGCCCCTGGGGCCAACGTCCTGACTTTC. Its protein is CASSLLGTGAPGANVLTF.

CDR3 in amino acids: CASSIRGGRNEQFF. DNA of the CDR3: TGTGCCAGTAGTATACGGGGGGGCCGGAATGAGCAGTTCTTC. The V gene is TRBV19, the J gene TRBJ2-1, with 8 bases fitting TRBD2. J gave up 7 bases and V 2 bases, and 4 bases lay outside the gene matches. Germline CDR1 LNHDA, CDR2 SQIVND (reference sequence). The CDR3 contains 14 residues. Variable domain in full (rest from reference TRBV19 and TRBJ2-1): DGGITQSPKYLFRKEGQNVTLSCEQNLNHDAMYWYRQDPGQGLRLIYYSQIVNDFQKGDIAEGYSVSREKKESFPLTVTSAQKNPTAFYLCASSIRGGRNEQFFGPGTRLTVL.

The chain combines TRBV5-1 with TRBJ1-3; TRBD1 matches 8 bases. The CDR3 sequence is 16 residues long. J gave up 8 bases and V 4 bases, and 14 bases lay outside the gene matches. Germline V gives CDR1 SGHRS, CDR2 YFSETQ. This chain's CDR3 is CASSQQLMTGADTIYF. The CDR3 nucleotides are TGCGCCAGCAGCCAACAACTAATGACAGGGGCAGACACCATATATTTT.

This chain connects TRBV6-5 to TRBJ1-1; D remains unclear. V was shortened by 5 bases and J by 1 base, with 14 bases between the two germline ends. Germline assignment: CDR1 MNHEY and CDR2 SVGAGI. The CDR3 spans 15 residues. CDR3 coding DNA: TGTGCCAGCAGTCCCTGGAGAGGGCCGAACACTGAAGCTTTCTTT. As protein: CASSPWRGPNTEAFF.

With respect to this clone: An end of the junction does not agree with germline; a read error may underlie this. The V call is TRBV7-7, the J call TRBJ2-1, with TRBD2 identical over 14 bases. This CDR3 spans 18 amino acids. The V gene's germline CDR1 is SSHAT and CDR2 FNYEAQ (reference sequence). CDR3 sequence reads: CASSPGLAGASPYNEQFF. In DNA, the CDR3 is TGTGCTAGCAGCCCGGGACTAGCGGGGGCCAGCCCCTACAATGAGCAGTTCTTC. Full variable domain (missing parts from reference TRBV7-7 and TRBJ2-1): GAGVSQSPRYKVTKRGQDVTLRCDPISSHATLYWYQQALGQGPEFLTYFNYEAQPDKSGLPSDRFSAERPEGSISTLTIQRTEQRDSAMYRCASSPGLAGASPYNEQFFGPGTRLTVL.

The chain has TRBV3-1 (or the pseudogene TRBV3-2) and TRBJ1-5; 9 positions agree with TRBD1. The CDR3 extends over 15 amino acids. Trimming took 6 bases from V and 4 from J; bases not matched to a gene: 7. Germline V gene lookup returns CDR1 LGHDT and CDR2 YNNKEL (reference sequence). The CDR3 is CASRHGTGPNQPQHF. CDR3 in DNA: TGTGCCAGCAGACACGGGACAGGGCCAAATCAGCCCCAGCATTTT.

Written as DNA, the CDR3 is TGTGCCAGCAGTTCAGGCTGGGTTGGTCAGCCCCAGCATTTT. It codes for CASSSGWVGQPQHF. The chain couples TRBV6-2 or TRBV6-3 to TRBJ1-5; D is unresolved. This CDR3 has 14 residues. V shed 4 bases and J shed 6 bases, with 13 bases lying between them. The germline V gene encodes CDR1 MNHEY and CDR2 SVGEGT.

J is TRBJ2-7 and V is TRBV2; 7 bases map to TRBD2. With 10 bases clipped from V and 4 bases from J, the junction kept 10 bases outside the gene matches. CDR3 size: 13 residues. Germline V gene data show CDR1 as SNHLY and CDR2 as FYNNEI. Here the CDR3 DNA reads TGTGCCACTTCGGGAGCGCGGGGGTACGAGCAGTACTTC. Encoded protein: CATSGARGYEQYF.

V usage is TRBV19 and J usage is TRBJ1-3; the D is unclear. The CDR3 extends over 18 amino acids. Germline-derived CDR1 and CDR2 are LNHDA and SQIVND (reference sequence). V was shortened by 2 bases and J by 0 bases, with 17 bases between the two germline ends. CDR3 loop: CASSIRYLSVTSGNTIYF. CDR3 nucleotides: TGTGCCAGTAGTATACGTTACCTCAGCGTCACCTCTGGAAACACCATATATTTT.

This clone occurred once. The chain carries TRBV27 and TRBJ1-2; 8 bases are shared with TRBD1. In germline, CDR1 is MNHEY, CDR2 SMNVEV (reference sequence). This CDR3 has 13 residues. The V gene end was trimmed by 6 bases and the J gene end by 6 bases; junction bases not matched to a gene: 6. CDR3 in amino acids: CASSPDRGHGYTF. CDR3 bases: TGTGCCAGCAGCCCTGACAGGGGTCATGGCTACACCTTC.

This chain uses TRBV25-1 with TRBJ2-2, with D maybe TRBD2 (5 bases). Germline V CDR1 and CDR2: MGHDK, SYGVNS. Trimming stripped 8 bases from V and 3 bases from J, with 13 bases between. The CDR3 loop spans 14 amino acids. The CDR3 nucleotides are TGTGCCAGCCGCCCGGGGTCGGACACCGGGGAGCTGTTTTTT. Its protein product is CASRPGSDTGELFF.

The chain carries TRBV11-2 and TRBJ1-1; TRBD1 is a possible D gene (5 bases). Germline CDR1 and CDR2: SGHAT and FQNNGV. V lost 5 bases and J lost 0, with 7 bases in between. The CDR3 runs to 13 residues. The CDR3 reads CASSRRVNTEAFF. The CDR3 bases are TGTGCCAGCAGCCGCAGGGTGAACACTGAAGCTTTCTTT.

The chain has TRBV6-5 and TRBJ1-1, with a possible D match to TRBD1 (5 bases). Trimming stripped 4 bases from V and 8 bases from J, with 11 bases between. The V gene's germline CDR1 is MNHEY and CDR2 SVGAGI. This CDR3 is 12 amino acids long. The CDR3 is CASSSPTAEAFF. DNA for the CDR3: TGTGCCAGCAGTTCTCCGACAGCCGAAGCTTTCTTT.

The V call is TRBV5-6, the J call TRBJ1-3; D is undetermined. This CDR3 spans 15 amino acids. V was pared by 4 bases and J by 4 bases, with 15 bases between. Germline CDR1 and CDR2: SGHDT and YYEEEE. The CDR3 loop reads CASSRFSVGGNTIYF. Here the CDR3 DNA reads TGTGCCAGCAGCAGGTTTAGCGTGGGAGGAAACACCATATATTTT.

The chain has TRBV28 and TRBJ2-3; possible D gene TRBD2, 6 bases. Trimming took 5 bases from V and 1 from J, leaving 13 bases between them. The CDR3 has 15 residues. Germline V gives CDR1 MDHEN, CDR2 SYDVKM. The CDR3 DNA reads TGTGCCAGCAGTCTTGGGACTCCGCGCACAGATACGCAGTATTTT. Protein sequence: CASSLGTPRTDTQYF.

The chain joins TRBV4-1 to TRBJ2-2, with 8 bases fitting TRBD2. V lost 3 bases and J lost 6; bases outside the gene matches: 6. Germline lookup yields CDR1 MGHRA and CDR2 YSYEKL. CDR3 length: 15 amino acids. CDR3 sequence (DNA): TGCGCCAGCAGCCAGGGCGGGGGGAGGTCCGGGGAGCTGTTTTTT. This codes for CASSQGGGRSGELFF.

V gene TRBV30 combines with J gene TRBJ1-2, with D maybe TRBD1 (6 bases). The CDR3 sequence is 12 residues long. Looked up from germline, CDR1 is GTSNPN and CDR2 is SVGIG (reference sequence). Trimming left V 5 bases short and J 4 bases short, with 11 bases between. The CDR3 region is CAWDRTVYGYTF. CDR3 bases: TGTGCCTGGGATCGGACAGTCTATGGCTACACCTTC.

This chain joins TRBV4-1 and TRBJ2-3; D is ambiguous. From germline, CDR1 is MGHRA and CDR2 YSYEKL. The CDR3 spans 13 residues. V shed 1 base and J shed 7 bases, with 9 bases lying between them. The CDR3 DNA follows: TGCGCCAGCAGCCAAGGCCCTAGAAATACGCAGTATTTT. Translating gives CASSQGPRNTQYF.

The V gene is TRBV19, the J gene TRBJ1-5; 7 bases align to TRBD1. The V gene's germline CDR1 is LNHDA and CDR2 SQIVND (reference sequence). The CDR3 runs to 13 residues. V lost 7 bases, J lost 6 bases, and 6 bases stayed unmatched. The CDR3: CASTEGQIQPQHF. DNA for the CDR3: TGTGCCAGTACCGAGGGACAGATTCAGCCCCAGCATTTT.